The clone carrying this T cell receptor (beta chain) was counted a few times. Its antigen is not identified. Treatment reported: roughly 11-day PBMC culture with coronavirus spike peptide pools or control peptides (ViraFEST assay). This specimen belongs to a study of vaccination and CD4 T cells after COVID-19. Sequenced with the Oncomine TCR Beta short-read assay was DNA taken from cultured CD4+ T cells. TCRdb reprocessed the PCR reads via MiXCR and lists one record per CDR3 protein. The sample lists about 17,000 distinct CDR3 sequences, more than 40% occurring once. This TCR was recovered from a human donor who had recovered from COVID-19. The input for sequencing was CD4+ T cells from blood, cultured in vitro, taken before SARS-CoV-2 vaccination.

Here the CDR3 reads CASSDSGRNYNSPLHF. The CDR3 bases are TGTGCCAGCAGTGATTCGGGACGGAACTATAATTCACCCCTCCACTTT. This chain joins TRBV25-1 and TRBJ1-6, with D tentatively TRBD1 (5 bases). The CDR3 sequence is 16 residues long. The germline gives CDR1 MGHDK, CDR2 SYGVNS. Trimming stripped 3 bases from V and 3 bases from J, with 12 bases between. Full variable domain (missing parts from reference TRBV25-1 and TRBJ1-6): EADIYQTPRYLVIGTGKKITLECSQTMGHDKMYWYQQDPGMELHLIHYSYGVNSTEKGDLSSESTVSRIRTEHFPLTLESARPSHTSQYLCASSDSGRNYNSPLHFGNGTRLTVT.